The rows below give T cell receptor beta chains drawn from one sample of a study of shared clonotypes between healthy human individuals. The table came from immunoSEQ multiplex PCR; TCRdb's copy has only in-frame clones and leaves some out. The data contain approximately 2.5 million clones, 93% of them singletons. Sample: naive CD4+ T cells from PBMCs. The source is a man aged 18 to 30 in good health. Some clones in this sample may be carry-over from other donors' samples. The CDR3 runs from the conserved cysteine through the conserved F or W. The D gene is left open where the match is weak. Clone size appears in some rows only: once, few, many, or a class for an expanded clone.

TRBJ2-3 | TRBV7-3 | . | . | CASSMKHTDTQYF | TGTGCCAGCAGCATGAAACACACAGATACGCAGTATTTT
TRBJ2-1 | TRBV9 | TRBD2 | . | CASSATSGSTEQFF | TGTGCCAGCAGCGCGACTAGCGGGAGTACGGAGCAGTTCTTC
TRBJ2-7 | TRBV4-1 | . | . | CASSQGGQNGAYEQYF | TGCGCCAGCAGCCAGGGGGGACAAAATGGGGCCTACGAGCAGTACTTC
TRBJ2-5 | TRBV29-1 | TRBD2 | few | CAGGGETQYF | TGCGCGGGAGGAGGAGAGACCCAGTACTTC
TRBJ2-5 | TRBV19 | TRBD1 | . | CASSIIGQGGKRTQYF | TGTGCCAGTAGTATTATAGGACAGGGCGGCAAGAGAACCCAGTACTTC
TRBJ2-7 | TRBV25-1 | TRBD1 | . | CASGRTGTGPREQYF | TGTGCCAGCGGAAGAACCGGGACAGGTCCTAGGGAGCAGTACTTC
TRBJ1-4 | TRBV18 | TRBD1 | . | CASSQYRDSWANEKLFF | TGTGCCAGCTCACAATACCGGGACAGCTGGGCTAATGAAAAACTGTTTTTT
TRBJ1-1 | TRBV7-9 | TRBD1 | . | CASSSITGALNTEAFF | TGTGCCAGCAGCTCAATAACAGGGGCCCTGAACACTGAAGCTTTCTTT
TRBJ1-2 | TRBV27 | . | . | CASSDPWGYTF | TGTGCCAGCAGCGACCCTTGGGGCTACACCTTC
TRBJ1-1 | TRBV18 | . | few | CASSPQVNTEAFF | TGTGCCAGCTCACCACAAGTTAACACTGAAGCTTTCTTT
TRBJ2-5 | TRBV11-2 | TRBD2 | . | CASGRGQETQYF | TGTGCCAGCGGGAGGGGTCAAGAGACCCAGTACTTC
TRBJ2-6 | TRBV2 | . | . | CASNYYSGANVLTF | TGTGCCAGCAATTATTACTCTGGGGCCAACGTCCTGACTTTC
TRBJ1-5 | TRBV25-1 | TRBD1 | . | CASSESGTGDQPQHF | TGTGCCAGCAGTGAATCCGGGACAGGGGATCAGCCCCAGCATTTT
TRBJ2-5 | TRBV18 | . | . | CASSPGPAETQYF | TGTGCCAGCTCACCCGGACCGGCGGAGACCCAGTACTTC
TRBJ2-5 | TRBV19 | TRBD2 | . | CASSIGWASGYQETQYF | TGTGCCAGTAGTATAGGTTGGGCTAGCGGGTACCAAGAGACCCAGTACTTC
TRBJ2-4 | TRBV4-2 | . | . | CASSRRYQAKNIQYF | TGTGCCAGCAGCCGTCGGTACCAAGCCAAAAACATTCAGTACTTC